These 9 T cell receptor beta chains were sequenced from one sample in a study of early T cells in non-severe SARS-CoV-2 infection. TCRdb passed the 5' RACE reads through MiXCR, listing each CDR3 protein once. The table includes 65,000 to 75,000 distinct CDR3 sequences, over 10% detected once. Specimen: whole blood. Receptor source: an adult who was a healthcare worker with PCR-confirmed SARS-CoV-2 infection or an uninfected control (not recorded which).

The chain joins TRBV7-6 to TRBJ1-1; D unresolved. With 5 bases removed from V and 1 base from J, the gap between germline ends came to 8 bases. Germline CDR1 reads SGHVS; CDR2 reads FNYEAQ. The CDR3 length is 13 residues. In nucleotides, the CDR3 is TGTGCCAGCAGCCCAGCCGGGAACACTGAAGCTTTCTTT. Protein sequence: CASSPAGNTEAFF.

This chain links TRBV12-3 or TRBV12-4 with TRBJ2-1; D possibly corresponds to TRBD2 (5 bases). CDR3 length: 11 residues. The ends were cut back, 7 bases at V and 6 bases at J, with 7 bases in the middle. The CDR3 nucleotides read TGTGCCAGCACTAGCTCCAATGAGCAGTTCTTC. Translated, it gives CASTSSNEQFF.

This clonotype appeared a few times. The chain has TRBV6-6 and TRBJ1-3; 7 bases match TRBD1. Per the germline V gene, CDR1 is MNHNY and CDR2 is SVGAGI (reference sequence). The CDR3 has 15 residues. The junction had 3 bases not matched to a gene; V was cut back by 2 bases and J by 2 bases. The CDR3 spells CASSYGGTAGNTIYF. The DNA of the CDR3 is TGTGCCAGCAGTTACGGGGGGACAGCTGGAAACACCATATATTTT.

This clonotype was counted ten times or more. The chain is built from TRBV7-9 and TRBJ1-1; no clear D. The length of the CDR3 is 13 residues. Germline values: CDR1 SEHNR, CDR2 FQNEAQ (reference sequence). V shed 5 bases and J shed 1 base, with 8 bases lying between them. In nucleotides, the CDR3 is TGTGCCAGCAGCACAAGACCGAACACTGAAGCTTTCTTT. This sequence encodes CASSTRPNTEAFF.

About this clonotype itself: At one boundary the junction diverges from the germline segment, which might be a read error. This CDR3 reads CAGRQNTGELFF. The CDR3 DNA reads as TGCGCGGGGCGACAGAACACCGGGGAGCTGTTTTTT. This chain joins TRBV7-8 and TRBJ2-2, with D tentatively TRBD2 (6 bases). The CDR3 contains 12 residues. CDR1 is SGHVS and CDR2 is FQNEAQ in the germline V gene.

The table lists this clonotype with many counts. V is TRBV25-1 and J is TRBJ1-1; unclear D gene. The CDR3 covers 13 residues. Per the germline V gene, CDR1 is MGHDK and CDR2 is SYGVNS. V lost 1 base and J 4 bases, leaving 7 bases between the germline ends. CDR3 sequence reads: CASSELDGTEAFF. CDR3 nucleotides: TGTGCCAGCAGTGAATTGGATGGCACTGAAGCTTTCTTT.

This clonotype was found many times. The chain is built from TRBV6-2 or TRBV6-3 and TRBJ2-6, with 8 bases fitting TRBD1. Germline assignment: CDR1 MNHEY and CDR2 SVGEGT. J lost 2 bases, V lost 6 bases, and 12 bases had no gene match. CDR3 length equals 18 residues. This CDR3 is CASSHPRDRWAGANVLTF. CDR3 nucleotide sequence: TGTGCCAGCAGCCACCCTCGGGACAGGTGGGCTGGGGCCAACGTCCTGACTTTC.

The V gene is TRBV15, the J gene TRBJ1-5, with 7 bases fitting TRBD1. The CDR3 is 16 residues long. CDR1 is LNHNV and CDR2 is YYDKDF in the germline V gene (reference sequence). J lost 1 base, V lost 2 bases, and 5 bases had no gene match. CDR3 DNA sequence: TGTGCCACCAGCAGAAAAAGACAGGGCAGCAATCAGCCCCAGCATTTT. This codes for CATSRKRQGSNQPQHF.

The V gene is TRBV13, the J gene TRBJ2-5, with 8 bases matching TRBD1. The V segment lost 3 bases and the J segment 0 bases; nucleotides outside the gene matches: 0. The CDR3 spans 14 residues. Germline assignment: CDR1 PRHDT and CDR2 FYEKMQ (reference sequence). Here the CDR3 DNA reads TGTGCCAGCAGCTTCAGGGGGCACCAAGAGACCCAGTACTTC. Encoded protein: CASSFRGHQETQYF. The entire variable domain, with the rest obtained from reference TRBV13 and TRBJ2-5, is as follows: AAGVIQSPRHLIKEKRETATLKCYPIPRHDTVYWYQQGPGQDPQFLISFYEKMQSDKGSIPDRFSAQQFSDYHSELNMSSLELGDSALYFCASSFRGHQETQYFGPGTRLLVL.